This passage covers 3 T cell receptor beta chains from one sample sequenced in a study of cytomegalovirus exposure and HLA in healthy donors. The study ran its PCR with 60 Vbeta and 13 Jbeta primers. Only in-frame clones appear in the TCRdb table, and some are missing; sequencing was by immunoSEQ multiplex PCR. The sample lists 80,000 or so clones, around 78% occurring once. The specimen was PBMCs. The origin of the receptors is a man aged 40-50 years in good health and CMV-seronegative.

The genes are TRBV7-9 and TRBJ1-3; tentative D call: TRBD1 (6 bases). V lost 5 bases to trimming and J lost 0 bases, with 14 bases between them. CDR3 length equals 16 residues. Germline V gene sequence: CDR1 SEHNR, CDR2 FQNEAQ (reference sequence). The CDR3 nucleotides are TGTGCCAGCAGCCCTCTTGGACAGAACTCTGGAAACACCATATATTTT. Protein product: CASSPLGQNSGNTIYF. Looking up the rest from reference TRBV7-9 and TRBJ1-3 gives the full variable domain: DTGVSQNPRHKITKRGQNVTFRCDPISEHNRLYWYRQTLGQGPEFLTYFQNEAQLEKSRLLSDRFSAERPKGSFSTLEIQRTEQGDSAMYLCASSPLGQNSGNTIYFGEGSWLTVV.

J is TRBJ1-2 and V is TRBV5-6, with 8 positions matching TRBD1. The junction had 6 bases not matched to a gene; V was cut back by 6 bases and J by 5 bases. Germline values: CDR1 SGHDT, CDR2 YYEEEE. The CDR3 spans 13 residues. Here the CDR3 reads CASTLGQAYGYTF. CDR3 in DNA: TGTGCCAGCACCCTGGGACAGGCTTATGGCTACACCTTC.

The chain recombines TRBV10-3 with TRBJ1-6; tentative D call: TRBD1 (6 bases). Germline V gene lookup returns CDR1 ENHRY and CDR2 SYGVKD. This CDR3 spans 15 amino acids. The V and J ends lost 6 bases and 5 bases respectively, with 14 bases between them. The chain's CDR3 is CAIRPGTTDNSPLHF. The DNA for the CDR3 is TGTGCCATCAGACCCGGGACAACAGATAATTCACCCCTCCACTTT.